Listed below are T cell receptor beta chains from one sample, sequenced in a study of cytomegalovirus exposure and HLA in healthy donors. Only in-frame clones appear in the TCRdb table, and some are missing; sequencing was by immunoSEQ multiplex PCR. The repertoire has roughly 100,000 clones, roughly 67% of them found once; the top ten carry around a fifth. Material: PBMCs. Receptor source: a woman aged 50 to 65 in good health and CMV-seropositive. Both conserved end residues are part of each CDR3. D genes are given only for firm matches. Rows may omit the clone size; those that give it use once, few, many or a size class.

v_call: TRBV6-4
clone_size: once
d_call: -
j_call: TRBJ1-1
cdr3_aa: CASSEFQYTEAFF
cdr3_nt: TGTGCCAGCAGTGAATTTCAGTACACTGAAGCTTTCTTT

v_call: TRBV2
clone_size: -
d_call: -
j_call: TRBJ2-3
cdr3_aa: CASSEERDTQYF
cdr3_nt: TGTGCCAGCAGTGAAGAGAGGGATACGCAGTATTTT

v_call: TRBV7-8
clone_size: once
d_call: TRBD2
j_call: TRBJ2-7
cdr3_aa: CASSLDSTAGDF
cdr3_nt: TGTGCCAGCAGCTTAGACAGTACGGCGGGGGACTTC

v_call: TRBV2
clone_size: few
d_call: TRBD2
j_call: TRBJ2-5
cdr3_aa: CASEGVSGGAQYF
cdr3_nt: TGTGCCAGCGAGGGGGTTAGCGGGGGGGCCCAGTACTTC

v_call: TRBV7-9
clone_size: once
d_call: -
j_call: TRBJ1-1
cdr3_aa: CASSYAAMNTEAFF
cdr3_nt: TGTGCCAGCAGCTATGCCGCTATGAACACTGAAGCTTTCTTT

v_call: TRBV9
clone_size: -
d_call: -
j_call: TRBJ2-1
cdr3_aa: CASSGGAGLSYNEQFF
cdr3_nt: TGTGCCAGCAGCGGGGGAGCGGGCCTCTCCTACAATGAGCAGTTCTTC

v_call: TRBV5-5
clone_size: few
d_call: -
j_call: TRBJ1-5
cdr3_aa: CASSLFGAGQPQHF
cdr3_nt: TGTGCCAGCAGCTTGTTCGGGGCGGGGCAGCCCCAGCATTTT

v_call: TRBV7-2
clone_size: -
d_call: TRBD2
j_call: TRBJ2-1
cdr3_aa: CASSRTSGGGDNEQFF
cdr3_nt: TGTGCCAGCAGTAGGACTAGCGGGGGGGGCGACAATGAGCAGTTCTTC

v_call: TRBV2
clone_size: few
d_call: -
j_call: TRBJ2-7
cdr3_aa: CASSEVGGDEQYF
cdr3_nt: TGTGCCAGCAGTGAAGTTGGAGGGGACGAGCAGTACTTC

v_call: TRBV18
clone_size: few
d_call: TRBD1
j_call: TRBJ1-1
cdr3_aa: CASSPLTGITEAFF
cdr3_nt: TGTGCCAGCTCACCCTTGACAGGGATCACTGAAGCTTTCTTT

v_call: TRBV2
clone_size: -
d_call: -
j_call: TRBJ1-5
cdr3_aa: CASSEYGGNQPQHF
cdr3_nt: TGTGCCAGCAGTGAGTATGGGGGGAATCAGCCCCAGCATTTT

v_call: TRBV30
clone_size: few
d_call: -
j_call: TRBJ1-4
cdr3_aa: CAWRGGVGRENEKLFF
cdr3_nt: TGTGCCTGGAGGGGTGGGGTAGGTCGGGAAAATGAAAAACTGTTTTTT

v_call: TRBV5-4
clone_size: once
d_call: -
j_call: TRBJ2-3
cdr3_aa: CASSLGGQVVDTQYF
cdr3_nt: TGTGCCAGCAGCTTGGGGGGACAAGTTGTAGATACGCAGTATTTT

v_call: TRBV5-4
clone_size: -
d_call: TRBD1
j_call: TRBJ2-5
cdr3_aa: CASSLGLLDRGRGETQYF
cdr3_nt: TGTGCCAGCAGCTTGGGCCTCCTTGACAGGGGGCGCGGAGAGACCCAGTACTTC

v_call: TRBV5-1
clone_size: once
d_call: -
j_call: TRBJ2-5
cdr3_aa: CASSLRGQETQYF
cdr3_nt: TGCGCCAGCAGCTTACGGGGGCAAGAGACCCAGTACTTC

v_call: TRBV23-1
clone_size: -
d_call: TRBD1
j_call: TRBJ1-6
cdr3_aa: CASSQDRTGDNSPLHF
cdr3_nt: TGCGCCAGCAGTCAAGACCGGACAGGCGATAATTCACCCCTCCACTTT

v_call: TRBV9
clone_size: -
d_call: -
j_call: TRBJ2-2
cdr3_aa: CASSVEARGTGELFF
cdr3_nt: TGTGCCAGCAGCGTAGAAGCGCGGGGCACCGGGGAGCTGTTTTTT

v_call: TRBV6-5
clone_size: -
d_call: TRBD1
j_call: TRBJ1-2
cdr3_aa: CASSYSGGASPYGYTF
cdr3_nt: TGTGCCAGCAGTTACTCAGGGGGCGCGTCACCCTATGGCTACACCTTC

v_call: TRBV2
clone_size: -
d_call: TRBD2
j_call: TRBJ2-2
cdr3_aa: CASRNSGGYTGELFF
cdr3_nt: TGTGCCAGCCGTAATAGCGGGGGTTACACCGGGGAGCTGTTTTTT

v_call: TRBV7-3
clone_size: -
d_call: TRBD2
j_call: TRBJ2-2
cdr3_aa: CASSLTAGGLTGELFF
cdr3_nt: TGTGCCAGCAGCTTAACAGCGGGGGGGTTAACCGGGGAGCTGTTTTTT

v_call: TRBV7-9
clone_size: few
d_call: -
j_call: TRBJ2-1
cdr3_aa: CASSLPTPQQFF
cdr3_nt: TGTGCCAGCAGCCTGCCCACTCCCCAGCAGTTCTTC

v_call: TRBV10-2
clone_size: -
d_call: -
j_call: TRBJ2-2
cdr3_aa: CASRTGTLNTGELFF
cdr3_nt: TGCGCCAGCAGGACCGGGACTCTGAACACCGGGGAGCTGTTTTTT

v_call: TRBV7-9
clone_size: -
d_call: TRBD1
j_call: TRBJ1-1
cdr3_aa: CASSKQGMNTEAFF
cdr3_nt: TGTGCCAGCAGCAAACAGGGGATGAACACTGAAGCTTTCTTT

v_call: TRBV27
clone_size: few
d_call: TRBD1
j_call: TRBJ2-7
cdr3_aa: CASSLGPGQGDEQYF
cdr3_nt: TGTGCCAGCAGTTTAGGCCCGGGACAGGGCGACGAGCAGTACTTC

v_call: TRBV28
clone_size: -
d_call: TRBD1
j_call: TRBJ1-4
cdr3_aa: CASSQGGETNEKLFF
cdr3_nt: TGTGCCAGCTCACAGGGGGGAGAAACTAATGAAAAACTGTTTTTT

v_call: TRBV13
clone_size: -
d_call: TRBD2
j_call: TRBJ2-7
cdr3_aa: CASSFLAGEGEQYF
cdr3_nt: TGTGCCAGCAGCTTCCTAGCGGGGGAAGGCGAGCAGTACTTC

v_call: TRBV30
clone_size: -
d_call: TRBD1
j_call: TRBJ1-2
cdr3_aa: CAWSATHRDRKGYTF
cdr3_nt: TGTGCCTGGAGTGCAACACACCGGGACAGAAAAGGCTACACCTTC

v_call: TRBV30
clone_size: once
d_call: TRBD2
j_call: TRBJ2-3
cdr3_aa: CAWSPPGGGDADTQYF
cdr3_nt: TGTGCCTGGAGCCCACCGGGGGGGGGTGACGCAGATACGCAGTATTTT

v_call: TRBV2
clone_size: -
d_call: -
j_call: TRBJ2-1
cdr3_aa: CASSLASRNEQFF
cdr3_nt: TGTGCCAGCAGTCTCGCTAGCCGGAATGAGCAGTTCTTC

v_call: TRBV7-8
clone_size: -
d_call: -
j_call: TRBJ1-1
cdr3_aa: CASSRPNQLNTEAFF
cdr3_nt: TGTGCCAGCAGCCGTCCTAATCAACTGAACACTGAAGCTTTCTTT

v_call: TRBV30
clone_size: -
d_call: TRBD1
j_call: TRBJ1-2
cdr3_aa: CAYTRTGNYGYTF
cdr3_nt: TGTGCGTACACCCGGACAGGGAACTATGGCTACACCTTC